The 9 T cell receptor beta chains below come from one sample, sequenced in a study of CD8 T cells in ankylosing spondylitis. TCRdb re-called the 5' RACE reads through MiXCR, storing one row per CDR3 protein. The sample lists almost 45,000 distinct CDR3 sequences, roughly 9.6% occurring once. The sample was blood, either unsorted or a sorted T cell fraction (not recorded which). The receptor source for this set is a male donor with ankylosing spondylitis or in good health (not recorded which).

V gene TRBV5-1 combines with J gene TRBJ2-1; 11 bases line up with TRBD1. Losses at the gene ends were 6 bases for V and 7 bases for J; bases not matched to a gene: 12. Germline loops: CDR1 SGHRS, CDR2 YFSETQ. This CDR3 comprises 16 residues. Here the CDR3 DNA reads TGCGCCAGCACACTCCCCGGGACAGGGGGTGTGAATGAGCAGTTCTTC. Amino acids: CASTLPGTGGVNEQFF. Full variable domain (missing parts from reference TRBV5-1 and TRBJ2-1): KAGVTQTPRYLIKTRGQQVTLSCSPISGHRSVSWYQQTPGQGLQFLFEYFSETQRNKGNFPGRFSGRQFSNSRSEMNVSTLELGDSALYLCASTLPGTGGVNEQFFGPGTRLTVL.

This clonotype was detected ten times or more. This chain joins TRBV29-1 and TRBJ2-1, with a tentative D call TRBD2 (7 bases). The V end was cut by 0 bases, the J end by 6 bases, with 15 bases between. Looked up from germline, CDR1 is SQVTM and CDR2 is ANQGSEA. The CDR3 has 15 residues. Written as DNA, the CDR3 is TGCAGCGTTGAAGATGGGGGGGCCGGAGTCAATGAGCAGTTCTTC. Its protein is CSVEDGGAGVNEQFF.

This clonotype was seen ten or more times. The chain uses TRBV28 and TRBJ1-6; D is ambiguous. The V and J ends lost 5 bases and 10 bases respectively, with 15 bases between them. The CDR3 has 14 amino acids. In germline, CDR1 is MDHEN, CDR2 SYDVKM. CDR3 in amino acids: CASSGTTLGSPLHF. The CDR3 DNA follows: TGTGCCAGCAGTGGCACCACCCTGGGGTCACCCCTCCACTTT.

In this sample, this clonotype turned up many times. The V call is TRBV12-3 or TRBV12-4, the J call TRBJ2-2; D is perhaps TRBD1 or TRBD2 (5 bases each). There are 13 residues in the CDR3. The V and J ends lost 10 bases and 5 bases respectively, with 14 bases between them. This CDR3 reads CATLLWGTGELFF. The DNA of the CDR3 is TGTGCCACTTTACTCTGGGGGACCGGGGAGCTGTTTTTT.

This clonotype was detected ten times or more. The chain joins TRBV24-1 to TRBJ2-2; weak D call: TRBD1 (5 bases). There are 14 residues in the CDR3. V was clipped by 9 bases and J by 3 bases, with 13 bases between them. Looked up from germline, CDR1 is KGHDR and CDR2 is SFDVKD. The CDR3 loop reads CATQSRVHTGELFF. As DNA, the CDR3 is TGTGCCACCCAGAGCAGGGTTCACACCGGGGAGCTGTTTTTT.

This clonotype was seen only a few times. The chain carries TRBV7-2 and TRBJ1-5; D is ambiguous. V shed 1 base and J shed 7 bases, with 17 bases lying between them. The CDR3 has 16 residues. Germline V gene data show CDR1 as SGHTA and CDR2 as FQGNSA. CDR3 nucleotide sequence: TGTGCCAGCAGCTTAGAGGGCAGGACGACGTGGCAGCCCCAGCATTTT. The encoded protein is CASSLEGRTTWQPQHF.

The J gene is TRBJ2-1, the V gene TRBV5-1; D is perhaps TRBD1 (6 bases). The CDR3 length is 16 residues. Looked up from germline, CDR1 is SGHRS and CDR2 is YFSETQ. The germline V and J ends were trimmed by 3 bases and 4 bases, with 17 bases remaining between them. CDR3 loop: CASSSRRTDVYNEQFF. The CDR3 coding sequence is TGCGCCAGCAGCTCAAGGCGGACAGACGTGTACAATGAGCAGTTCTTC.

This clonotype has a count of ten or more. The chain couples TRBV10-3 to TRBJ2-2, with D tentatively TRBD1 (6 bases). The CDR3 length is 17 residues. V was shortened by 4 bases and J by 2 bases, with 17 bases between the two germline ends. Germline lookup yields CDR1 ENHRY and CDR2 SYGVKD. Here the CDR3 DNA reads TGTGCCATCAGTGTATCAAGGGGGAGTCATAACACCGGGGAGCTGTTTTTT. It encodes CAISVSRGSHNTGELFF.

This clonotype was observed at least ten times. This chain connects TRBV10-3 to TRBJ1-5; no clear D. Per germline, CDR1 ENHRY and CDR2 SYGVKD. Trimming pared 2 bases from V and 7 bases from J, leaving 12 bases between. The CDR3 sequence is 14 residues long. CDR3 sequence (DNA): TGTGCCATCAGTGAGGGGAGGGTAGACCAGCCCCAGCATTTT. This gives the protein CAISEGRVDQPQHF.